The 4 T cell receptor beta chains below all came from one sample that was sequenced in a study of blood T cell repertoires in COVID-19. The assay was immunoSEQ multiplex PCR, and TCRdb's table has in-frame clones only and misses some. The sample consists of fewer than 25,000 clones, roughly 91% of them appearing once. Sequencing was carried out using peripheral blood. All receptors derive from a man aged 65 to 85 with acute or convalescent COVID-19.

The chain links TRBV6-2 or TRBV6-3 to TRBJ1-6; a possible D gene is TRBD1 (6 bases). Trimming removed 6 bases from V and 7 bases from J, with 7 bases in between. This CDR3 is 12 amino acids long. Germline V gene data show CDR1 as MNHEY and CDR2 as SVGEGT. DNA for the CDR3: TGTGCCAGCAGCGGGGGCAATTCACCCCTCCACTTT. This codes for CASSGGNSPLHF.

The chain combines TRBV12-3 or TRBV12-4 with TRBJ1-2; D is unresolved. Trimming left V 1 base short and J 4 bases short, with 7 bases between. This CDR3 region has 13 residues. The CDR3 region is CASSLGQVYGYTF. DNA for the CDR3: TGTGCCAGCAGTTTAGGTCAGGTCTATGGCTACACCTTC.

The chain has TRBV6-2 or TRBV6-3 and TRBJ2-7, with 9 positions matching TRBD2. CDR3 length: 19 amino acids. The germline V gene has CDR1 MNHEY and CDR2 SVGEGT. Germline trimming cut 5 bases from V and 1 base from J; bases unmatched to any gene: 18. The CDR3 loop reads CASSDVQGLAGTRSYEQYF. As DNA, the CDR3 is TGTGCCAGCAGTGACGTCCAGGGACTAGCCGGGACTAGATCCTACGAGCAGTACTTC.

CDR3 in amino acids: CASSPRAGRIFGTEAFF. CDR3 nucleotides: TGTGCCAGCAGTCCGAGGGCAGGACGGATTTTCGGCACTGAAGCTTTCTTT. The V gene is TRBV2, the J gene TRBJ1-1; D is ambiguous. The CDR3 loop spans 17 amino acids. The V gene's germline CDR1 is SNHLY and CDR2 FYNNEI. The V and J ends lost 5 bases and 4 bases respectively, with 23 bases between them.